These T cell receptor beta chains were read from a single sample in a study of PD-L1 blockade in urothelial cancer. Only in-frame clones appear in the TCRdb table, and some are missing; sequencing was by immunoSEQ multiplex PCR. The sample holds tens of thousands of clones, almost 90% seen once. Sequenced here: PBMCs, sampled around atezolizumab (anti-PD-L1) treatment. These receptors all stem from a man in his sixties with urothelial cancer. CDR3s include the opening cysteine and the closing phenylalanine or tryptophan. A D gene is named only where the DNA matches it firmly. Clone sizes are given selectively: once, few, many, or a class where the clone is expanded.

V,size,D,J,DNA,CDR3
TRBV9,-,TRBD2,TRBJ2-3,TGTGCCAGCAGCGTTGACGTTAGCGGGAGTACAGATACGCAGTATTTT,CASSVDVSGSTDTQYF
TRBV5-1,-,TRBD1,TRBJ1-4,TGCGCCAGCAGCCAGGGGGCAACTAATGAAAAACTGTTTTTT,CASSQGATNEKLFF
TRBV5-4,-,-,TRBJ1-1,TGTGCCAGCAGTTTCTCGAGGGACACTGAAGCTTTCTTT,CASSFSRDTEAFF
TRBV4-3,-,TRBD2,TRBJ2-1,TGCGCCAGCAGCCAACTAACTAGCGGGAGCTTCGATGAGCAGTTCTTC,CASSQLTSGSFDEQFF
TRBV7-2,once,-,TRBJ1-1,TGTGCCAGCAGCTTAAACTTTTGGACAGACACTGAAGCTTTCTTT,CASSLNFWTDTEAFF
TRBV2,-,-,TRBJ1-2,TGTGCCAGCAGTGAAGTTACGGGAGGCTACACCTTC,CASSEVTGGYTF
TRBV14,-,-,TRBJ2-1,TGTGCCAGCAGCCGTCAACAGTACAATGAGCAGTTCTTC,CASSRQQYNEQFF
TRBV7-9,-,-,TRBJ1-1,TGTGCCAGCAGCTCCCACTCCCGGGACATCAGAGCTTTCTTT,CASSSHSRDIRAFF
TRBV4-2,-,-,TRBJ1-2,TGTGCCAGCAGCCAAGACCAAGGGACAAACTATGGCTACACCTTC,CASSQDQGTNYGYTF
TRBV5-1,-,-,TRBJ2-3,TGCGCCAGCAGCTTAATTCCAGGCCGAACCACAGATACGCAGTATTTT,CASSLIPGRTTDTQYF
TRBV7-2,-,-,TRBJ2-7,TGTGCCAGCAGCCCCCGACAGGATTCCTACGAGCAGTACTTC,CASSPRQDSYEQYF
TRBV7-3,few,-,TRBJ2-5,TGTGCCAGCAGCTTGACAAATCAAGAGACCCAGTACTTC,CASSLTNQETQYF
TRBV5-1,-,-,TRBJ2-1,TGCGCCAGCAGTCCCTACTCCTACAATGAGCAGTTCTTC,CASSPYSYNEQFF
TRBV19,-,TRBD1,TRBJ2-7,TGTGCCAGTAGTGGGGGACAGGGGTCCCCCCCGTACGAGCAGTACTTC,CASSGGQGSPPYEQYF
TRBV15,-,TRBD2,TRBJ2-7,TGTGCCACCAGCAGAGAAGGTCGGGAGGTCTACGAGCAGTACTTC,CATSREGREVYEQYF
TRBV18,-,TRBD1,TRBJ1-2,TGTGCCAGCTCACAAAACAGGGGGCGAGGCTATGGCTACACCTTC,CASSQNRGRGYGYTF
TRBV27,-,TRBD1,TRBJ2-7,TGTGCCAGCAGTTTATTTACGGGGACAGGGTATTCTTACGAGCAGTACTTC,CASSLFTGTGYSYEQYF
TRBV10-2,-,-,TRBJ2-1,TGCGCCAGCAGTGATCCCACGACAGGTACCTACAATGAGCAGTTCTTC,CASSDPTTGTYNEQFF
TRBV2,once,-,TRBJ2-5,TGTGCCAGCAGTGAAGGTATTGGTTACGGGGGAGAGACCCAGTACTTC,CASSEGIGYGGETQYF
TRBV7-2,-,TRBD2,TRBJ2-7,TGTGCCAGCAGCCCCAGGGGACTAGCGGTGGGCTACGAGCAGTACTTC,CASSPRGLAVGYEQYF
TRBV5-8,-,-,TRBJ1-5,TGTGCCAGTCAGGGAACCAATCAGCCCCAGCATTTT,CASQGTNQPQHF
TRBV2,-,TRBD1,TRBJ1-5,TGTGCCAGCATGGGACAGGAAAATCAGCCCCAGCATTTT,CASMGQENQPQHF
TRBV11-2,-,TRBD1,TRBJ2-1,TGTGCCAGCAGCCAAAAGACCGGGACAGGGAACGCGTATGAGCAGTTCTTC,CASSQKTGTGNAYEQFF
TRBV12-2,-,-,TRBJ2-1,TGTGCAAGTCGCTTTACCTACCGGGACGCGGGAATAAGTGAGCAGTTCTTC,CASRFTYRDAGISEQFF
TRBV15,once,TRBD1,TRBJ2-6,TGTGCCACCAGCAGAGATCTTCCGTTCCGGGACAGGGGGCCCGGGGCCAACGTCCTGACTTTC,CATSRDLPFRDRGPGANVLTF
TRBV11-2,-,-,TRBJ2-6,TGTGCCAGCAGCTTGGGCAGGGGTTACATGTTTAACGTCCTGACTTTC,CASSLGRGYMFNVLTF
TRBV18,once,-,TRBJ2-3,TGTGCCAGCTCACCCCAACAGACAACTAGCACAGATACGCAGTATTTT,CASSPQQTTSTDTQYF
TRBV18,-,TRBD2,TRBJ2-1,TGTGCCAGCTCTCTCAACGGCCGGACTAGCCGCTACAATGAGCAGTTCTTC,CASSLNGRTSRYNEQFF
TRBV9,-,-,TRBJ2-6,TGTGCCAGCAGCGTACTCCCAAGTGCGGGCTCTGGGGCCAACGTCCTGACTTTC,CASSVLPSAGSGANVLTF
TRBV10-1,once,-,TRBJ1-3,TGCGCCAGCAGTGAGAGTACATCCCGAAACACCATATATTTT,CASSESTSRNTIYF
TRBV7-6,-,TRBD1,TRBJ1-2,TGTGCCAGCAGCTTAGTAACAGGGGGGGGATACGGCTACACCTTC,CASSLVTGGGYGYTF
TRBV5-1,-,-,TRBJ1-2,TGCGCCAGCAGCTTGGAGGGGGGGGCTTTTGGCTACACCTTC,CASSLEGGAFGYTF
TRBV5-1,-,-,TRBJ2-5,TGCGCCAGCACCTCAGGGAACCCCATGGGAGAGACCCAGTACTTC,CASTSGNPMGETQYF
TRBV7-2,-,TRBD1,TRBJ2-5,TGTGCCAGCAGCTTATCAGGACAGGGTCAAGAGACCCAGTACTTC,CASSLSGQGQETQYF
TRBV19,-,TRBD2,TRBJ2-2,TGTGCCATTTCCCCGACAGGGACTAGCGGGGGGAACACCGGGGAGCTGTTTTTT,CAISPTGTSGGNTGELFF
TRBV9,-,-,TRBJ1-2,TGTGCCAGCACACGAGGAGGACCGTACCTCTATGGCTACACCTTC,CASTRGGPYLYGYTF
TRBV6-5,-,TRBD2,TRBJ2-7,TGTGCCAGCAGCCGGGACGGACTAGCCTACGAGCAGTACTTC,CASSRDGLAYEQYF
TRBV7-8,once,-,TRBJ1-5,TGTGCCAGCAGCTTCGAAAGGGGGCAGCCCCAGCATTTT,CASSFERGQPQHF
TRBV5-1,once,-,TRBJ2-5,TGCGCCAGCAGCCTCCTAACAGAAGAGACCCAGTACTTC,CASSLLTEETQYF
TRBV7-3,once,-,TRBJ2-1,TGTGCCAGCAGCCCTACGCCGGGCTCCTACAATGAGCAGTTCTTC,CASSPTPGSYNEQFF
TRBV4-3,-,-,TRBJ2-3,TGCGCCAGCAGCCAACAACGCGTGGGGGCAGGACTCTCTAGCACAGATACGCAGTATTTT,CASSQQRVGAGLSSTDTQYF
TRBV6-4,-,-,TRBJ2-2,TGTGCCAGCAGTGACTCGATCGGTTTGGACAGATACCCTACCGGGGAGCTGTTTTTT,CASSDSIGLDRYPTGELFF
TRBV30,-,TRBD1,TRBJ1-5,TGTGCCTGGTCAGGGGGTGGCAATCAGCCCCAGCATTTT,CAWSGGGNQPQHF
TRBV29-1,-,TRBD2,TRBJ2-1,TGCAGCGGGCGGGGACTAGCGGGGATCGACAATGAGCAGTTCTTC,CSGRGLAGIDNEQFF
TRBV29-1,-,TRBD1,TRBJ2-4,TGCAGCGTTGAAGCTAGACAGGGGTCTTCGGGAAACATTCAGTACTTC,CSVEARQGSSGNIQYF
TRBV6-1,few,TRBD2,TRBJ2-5,TGTGCCAGCAGTGAACTAGCGGGAGGGCAAGAGACCCAGTACTTC,CASSELAGGQETQYF
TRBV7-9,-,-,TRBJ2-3,TGTGCCAGCAGCTCAGGGGACCTTAGCACAGATACGCAGTATTTT,CASSSGDLSTDTQYF
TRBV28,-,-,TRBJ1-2,TGTGCCAGCAGCCCCCTCTCCGGCAGGGTTGCCTATGGCTACACCTTC,CASSPLSGRVAYGYTF
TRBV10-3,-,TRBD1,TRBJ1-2,TGTGCCATCAGGGACAGGGTGACTAACTATGGCTACACCTTC,CAIRDRVTNYGYTF
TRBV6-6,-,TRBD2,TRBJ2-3,TGTGCCAGCAGTTACTCGACTAGCGGGGCAGATACGCAGTATTTT,CASSYSTSGADTQYF
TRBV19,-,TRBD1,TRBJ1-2,TGTGCCAGTAAAGTTCCGTATGGACAGGGTCCGGAGGGCTACACCTTC,CASKVPYGQGPEGYTF
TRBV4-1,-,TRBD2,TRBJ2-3,TGCGCCAGCAGCCAAGAGAAGCGGGGGGATTACACAGATACGCAGTATTTT,CASSQEKRGDYTDTQYF
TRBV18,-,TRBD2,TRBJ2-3,TGTGCCAGCTCACCCCCGGGACTAGCGGGGGGCACAGATACGCAGTATTTT,CASSPPGLAGGTDTQYF
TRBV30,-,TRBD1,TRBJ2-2,TGTGCCTGGAGAAACCAGGGGGCTGATACCGGGGAGCTGTTTTTT,CAWRNQGADTGELFF
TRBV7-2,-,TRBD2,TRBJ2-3,TGTGCCAGCAGCTTTCATTCTACTAGCGGGGGGTCTCCAGATACGCAGTATTTT,CASSFHSTSGGSPDTQYF
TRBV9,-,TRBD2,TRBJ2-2,TGTGCCAGCAGCGTAGGACTAGCGGCGAACACCGGGGAGCTGTTTTTT,CASSVGLAANTGELFF
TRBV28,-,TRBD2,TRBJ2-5,TGTGCCAGGACCGGGACTAGCGGGCCCTCTAGGACCCAGTACTTC,CARTGTSGPSRTQYF
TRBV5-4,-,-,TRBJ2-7,TGTGCCAGCAGCTTTAGCCCGGCGGATGAGCAGTACTTC,CASSFSPADEQYF
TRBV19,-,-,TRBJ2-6,TGTGCCAGTAGTACCGGAGGGGAGGCCAACGTCCTGACTTTC,CASSTGGEANVLTF